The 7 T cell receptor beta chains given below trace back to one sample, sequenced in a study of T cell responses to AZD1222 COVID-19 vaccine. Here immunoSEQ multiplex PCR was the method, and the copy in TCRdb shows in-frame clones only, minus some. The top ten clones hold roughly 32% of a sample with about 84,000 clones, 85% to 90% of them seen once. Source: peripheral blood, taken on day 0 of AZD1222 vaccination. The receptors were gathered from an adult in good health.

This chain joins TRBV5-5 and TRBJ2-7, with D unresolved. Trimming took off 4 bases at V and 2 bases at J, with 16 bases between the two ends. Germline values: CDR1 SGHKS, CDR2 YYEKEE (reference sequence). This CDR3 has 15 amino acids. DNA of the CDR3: TGTGCCAGCAGCCTAGGGCCCTCCTGGGCCTACGAGCAGTACTTC. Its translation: CASSLGPSWAYEQYF.

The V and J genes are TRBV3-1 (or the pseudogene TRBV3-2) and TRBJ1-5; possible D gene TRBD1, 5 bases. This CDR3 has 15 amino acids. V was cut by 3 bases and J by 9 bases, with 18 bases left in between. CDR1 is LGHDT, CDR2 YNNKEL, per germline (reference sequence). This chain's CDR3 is CASSQGVGAKWPQHF. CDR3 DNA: TGTGCCAGCAGCCAGGGCGTTGGGGCGAAATGGCCCCAGCATTTT.

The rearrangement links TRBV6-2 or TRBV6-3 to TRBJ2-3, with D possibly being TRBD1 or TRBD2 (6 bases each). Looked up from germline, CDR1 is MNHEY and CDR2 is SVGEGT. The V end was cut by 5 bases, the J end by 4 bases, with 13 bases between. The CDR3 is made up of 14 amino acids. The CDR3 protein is CASSLLRGADTQYF. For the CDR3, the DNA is TGTGCCAGCAGTCTCCTAAGGGGGGCAGATACGCAGTATTTT.

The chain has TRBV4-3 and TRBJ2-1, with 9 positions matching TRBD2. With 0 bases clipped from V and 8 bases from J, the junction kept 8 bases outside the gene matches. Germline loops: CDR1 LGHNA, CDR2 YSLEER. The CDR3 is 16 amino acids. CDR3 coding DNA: TGCGCCAGCAGCCAAGACTTCGCGGGAGGGCCTTATGAGCAGTTCTTC. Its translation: CASSQDFAGGPYEQFF.

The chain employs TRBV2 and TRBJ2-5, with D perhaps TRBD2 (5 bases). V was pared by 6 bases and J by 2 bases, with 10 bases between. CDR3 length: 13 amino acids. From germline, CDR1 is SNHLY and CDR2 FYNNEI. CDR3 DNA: TGTGCCAGCAGCCCCACTAGACAAGAGACCCAGTACTTC. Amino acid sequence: CASSPTRQETQYF.

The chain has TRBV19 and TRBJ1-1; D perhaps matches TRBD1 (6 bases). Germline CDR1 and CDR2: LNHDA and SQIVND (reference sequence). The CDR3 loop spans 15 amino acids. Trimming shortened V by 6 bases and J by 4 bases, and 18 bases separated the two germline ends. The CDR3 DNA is TGTGCCAGTAGGAACCTAGTGGGGGCGAGCACTGAAGCTTTCTTT. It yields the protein CASRNLVGASTEAFF.

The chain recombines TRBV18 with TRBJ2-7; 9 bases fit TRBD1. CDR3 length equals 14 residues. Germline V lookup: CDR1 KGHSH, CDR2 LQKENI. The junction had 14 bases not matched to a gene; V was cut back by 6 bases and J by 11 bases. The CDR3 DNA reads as TGTGCCAGCTCGTCGAGACAGGGGGAAAGAGGCGAGTACTTC. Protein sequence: CASSSRQGERGEYF.